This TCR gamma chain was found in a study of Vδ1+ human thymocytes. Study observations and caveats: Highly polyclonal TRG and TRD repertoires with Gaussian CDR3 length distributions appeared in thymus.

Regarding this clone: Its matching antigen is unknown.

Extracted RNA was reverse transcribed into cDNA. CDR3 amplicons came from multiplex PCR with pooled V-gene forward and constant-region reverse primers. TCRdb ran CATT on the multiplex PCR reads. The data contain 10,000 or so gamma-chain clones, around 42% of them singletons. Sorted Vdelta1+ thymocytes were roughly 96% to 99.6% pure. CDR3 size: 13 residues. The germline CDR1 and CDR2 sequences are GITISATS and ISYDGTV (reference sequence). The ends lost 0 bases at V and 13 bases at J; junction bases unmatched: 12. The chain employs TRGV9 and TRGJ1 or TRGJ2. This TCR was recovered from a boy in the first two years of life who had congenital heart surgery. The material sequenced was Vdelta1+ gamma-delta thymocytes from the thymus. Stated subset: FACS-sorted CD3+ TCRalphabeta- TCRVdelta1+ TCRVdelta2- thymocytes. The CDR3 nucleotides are TGTGCCTTGTGGGAGGTGCTCATCCGTCGTAAACTCTTT. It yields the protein CALWEVLIRRKLF.